Each of the 13 T cell receptor beta chains below was sequenced from the same sample in a study of beta chain features in type 1 diabetes. Expressed TCRB transcripts got sequenced, as all isolated RNA was reverse transcribed. Generated by immunoSEQ multiplex PCR, the TCRdb table keeps only in-frame clones and is missing some. The sample lists more than 85,000 clones; almost 40% were seen once. The source material was stem cell memory CD4+ T cells from blood. Receptors originate from a young woman in good health.

The V call is TRBV9, the J call TRBJ1-2; 9 bases are a match to TRBD1. Germline lookup yields CDR1 SGDLS and CDR2 YYNGEE. The CDR3 loop spans 12 amino acids. Unmatched junction bases numbered 2, after V lost 0 bases and J lost 11 bases. The CDR3 DNA reads TGTGCCAGCAGCGTAGGACAGGGGGTATACACCTTC. This codes for CASSVGQGVYTF.

The chain carries TRBV4-3 and TRBJ2-2; 9 bases are a match to TRBD2. Looked up from germline, CDR1 is LGHNA and CDR2 is YSLEER. The ends lost 0 bases at V and 4 bases at J; junction bases unmatched: 3. The CDR3 is 16 amino acids. The CDR3 is CASSQELAGVTGELFF. The CDR3 bases are TGCGCCAGCAGCCAAGAGTTAGCGGGAGTCACCGGGGAGCTGTTTTTT.

The chain carries TRBV7-8 and TRBJ2-5; tentatively, D is TRBD1 (5 bases). The end of the DNA fits TRBJ2-7 better, so the J call may be wrong. Looked up from germline, CDR1 is SGHVS and CDR2 is FQNEAQ. CDR3 length equals 14 residues. CDR3 nucleotide sequence: TGTGCCAGCAGCTTAGACGGACATTCATACGAGCAGTACTTC. It yields the protein CASSLDGHSYEQYF.

The chain employs TRBV2 and TRBJ1-3; TRBD1 might be the D (5 bases). Trimming pared 2 bases from V and 3 bases from J, leaving 5 bases between. This CDR3 is built from 13 residues. CDR1 is SNHLY and CDR2 is FYNNEI in the germline V gene. CDR3 DNA: TGTGCCAGCAGTGAACAGGGTGGAAACACCATATATTTT. Its protein product is CASSEQGGNTIYF.

The rearrangement links TRBV28 to TRBJ2-7; 7 nucleotides agree with TRBD2. The length of the CDR3 is 12 residues. Unmatched junction bases numbered 2, after V lost 7 bases and J lost 2 bases. Germline V CDR1 and CDR2: MDHEN, SYDVKM. CDR3: CASNREAYEQYF. The CDR3 nucleotides are TGTGCCAGCAACCGGGAGGCCTACGAGCAGTACTTC.

This clone was recorded a few times. The rearrangement uses TRBV7-2 and TRBJ2-7; no clear D gene. This CDR3 spans 12 amino acids. The V gene lost 1 base and the J gene lost 6 bases, with 7 bases spanning the gap. The germline gives CDR1 SGHTA, CDR2 FQGNSA. This chain's CDR3 is CASSLEHSEQYF. The CDR3 DNA reads TGTGCCAGCAGCTTAGAACACAGCGAGCAGTACTTC.

There are a few counts of this clone. This chain joins TRBV5-1 and TRBJ1-2, with 7 bases aligning to TRBD1. The CDR3 extends over 14 amino acids. Germline-derived CDR1 and CDR2 are SGHRS and YFSETQ. After removal of 7 bases from V and 0 bases from J, the junction contained 6 bases not matched to a gene. CDR3 bases: TGCGCCAGCGGGGACAGATTAGCTAACTATGGCTACACCTTC. The encoded protein is CASGDRLANYGYTF.

The V gene is TRBV7-9, the J gene TRBJ2-7, with 7 bases matching TRBD1. The CDR3 consists of 13 residues. Germline-derived CDR1 and CDR2 are SEHNR and FQNEAQ (reference sequence). Trimming took 7 bases from V and 1 from J; bases not matched to a gene: 4. The DNA of the CDR3 is TGTGCCAGCAACTCACAGGGGTCCTACGAGCAGTACTTC. It specifies CASNSQGSYEQYF.

In this sample, this clone turned up a few times. V and J are TRBV29-1 and TRBJ2-1; D is possibly TRBD2 (6 bases). V lost 2 bases and J 7 bases, leaving 12 bases between the germline ends. This CDR3 is built from 13 residues. Germline loops: CDR1 SQVTM, CDR2 ANQGSEA. CDR3 sequence: CSVERDSENEQFF. The CDR3 region has the DNA TGCAGCGTTGAACGGGACTCAGAGAATGAGCAGTTCTTC.

The rearrangement uses TRBV27 and TRBJ2-7; 15 bases line up with TRBD2. Trimming took 0 bases from V and 0 from J; bases not matched to a gene: 6. In germline, CDR1 is MNHEY, CDR2 SMNVEV (reference sequence). The CDR3 is made up of 19 amino acids. CDR3 bases: TGTGCCAGCAGTTTATCGATTGTGGGACTAGCGGGAGGCTCCTACGAGCAGTACTTC. As protein: CASSLSIVGLAGGSYEQYF.

The chain employs TRBV6-1 and TRBJ2-5; the D gene is possibly TRBD2 (6 bases). Germline V lookup: CDR1 MNHNS, CDR2 SASEGT. The CDR3 is 12 amino acids. V shed 8 bases and J shed 4 bases, with 11 bases lying between them. CDR3 coding DNA: TGTGCCAGCGGAGGGCTGGTAGAGACCCAGTACTTC. Protein: CASGGLVETQYF.

This clone was counted a few times. This chain links TRBV6-5 with TRBJ1-2; D may be TRBD1 (5 bases). Trimming removed 0 bases at V and 1 base at J, with 9 bases between. CDR3 length: 15 residues. In germline, CDR1 is MNHEY, CDR2 SVGAGI. The CDR3 protein is CASSYSSGGNYGYTF. CDR3 DNA: TGTGCCAGCAGTTACTCTTCCGGGGGTAACTATGGCTACACCTTC.

This clone turned up a few times. The chain employs TRBV6-6 and TRBJ2-7, with a weak D call TRBD2 (5 bases). Trimming removed 8 bases from V and 7 bases from J, with 12 bases in between. The CDR3 length is 11 residues. Germline loops: CDR1 MNHNY, CDR2 SVGAGI (reference sequence). The CDR3 reads CASFDRGEQYF. The CDR3 bases are TGTGCCAGCTTTGATCGGGGAGAGCAGTACTTC.